Listed below are T cell receptor beta chains from one sample, sequenced in a study of cytomegalovirus exposure and HLA in healthy donors. Libraries were prepared by immunoSEQ multiplex PCR; TCRdb keeps only in-frame clonotypes and omits some of them. The specimen's table records 100,000 to 150,000 clones. The source material was PBMCs. The receptors were gathered from a woman aged 35 to 49 in good health and CMV-seronegative. Both conserved end residues are part of each CDR3. D genes are given only for firm matches.

j_gene	v_gene	d_gene	CDR3aa	CDR3nt
TRBJ2-6	TRBV19	-	CASSINSGTGANVLTF	TGTGCCAGTAGTATAAATTCGGGGACTGGGGCCAACGTCCTGACTTTC
TRBJ1-5	TRBV5-8	TRBD1	CASSIQGPLYEPQHF	TGTGCCAGCAGCATACAGGGGCCCCTTTATGAGCCCCAGCATTTT
TRBJ2-5	TRBV27	-	CASSLSVRGPPETQYF	TGTGCCAGCAGTTTATCCGTGCGGGGACCGCCAGAGACCCAGTACTTC
TRBJ1-5	TRBV10-3	TRBD1	CAISDVGQGAGQPQHF	TGTGCCATCAGTGACGTGGGACAGGGGGCTGGGCAGCCCCAGCATTTT
TRBJ2-1	TRBV18	-	CASSQTREEQFF	TGTGCCAGCTCCCAGACTAGAGAAGAGCAGTTCTTC
TRBJ1-1	TRBV2	TRBD1	CASRDREYTEAFF	TGTGCCAGCAGGGACAGGGAGTACACTGAAGCTTTCTTT
TRBJ2-7	TRBV4-3	TRBD2	CASSQSGGSSYEQYF	TGCGCCAGCAGCCAAAGCGGGGGGAGCTCCTACGAGCAGTACTTC
TRBJ1-5	TRBV7-2	-	CASSLQGNSNQPQHF	TGTGCCAGCAGCTTACAGGGTAACAGCAATCAGCCCCAGCATTTT
TRBJ2-1	TRBV9	TRBD2	CASSFRVSGDEQFF	TGTGCCAGCAGCTTCCGGGTTAGCGGGGATGAGCAGTTCTTC
TRBJ1-6	TRBV20-1	-	CSASHNRVLHF	TGCAGTGCTAGCCACAACAGGGTTCTCCACTTT
TRBJ2-1	TRBV7-9	TRBD2	CAGTSGPNEQFF	TGTGCCGGGACTAGCGGTCCGAATGAGCAGTTCTTC
TRBJ2-6	TRBV10-2	-	CASSEGSSGANVLTF	TGCGCCAGCAGTGAGGGTAGCTCTGGGGCCAACGTCCTGACTTTC